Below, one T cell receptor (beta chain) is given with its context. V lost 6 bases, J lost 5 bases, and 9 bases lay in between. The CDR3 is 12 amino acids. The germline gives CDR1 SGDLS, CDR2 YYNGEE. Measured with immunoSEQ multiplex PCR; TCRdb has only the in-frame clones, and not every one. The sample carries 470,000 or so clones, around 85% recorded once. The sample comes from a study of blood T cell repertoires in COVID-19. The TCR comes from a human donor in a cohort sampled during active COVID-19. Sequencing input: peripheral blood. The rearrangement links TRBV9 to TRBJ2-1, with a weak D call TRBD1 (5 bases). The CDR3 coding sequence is TGTGCCAGCAACCTGGACAACAATGAGCAGTTCTTC. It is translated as CASNLDNNEQFF. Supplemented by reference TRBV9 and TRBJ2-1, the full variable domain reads DSGVTQTPKHLITATGQRVTLRCSPRSGDLSVYWYQQSLDQGLQFLIQYYNGEERAKGNILERFSAQQFPDLHSELNLSSLELGDSALYFCASNLDNNEQFFGPGTRLTVL.